The source of this T cell receptor beta chain is a study of CD8+ T cells in alopecia areata. cDNA serving as the sequencing template came from extracted, reverse transcribed RNA. The table came from immunoSEQ multiplex PCR; TCRdb's copy has only in-frame clones and leaves some out. Of a few hundred thousand clones in the sample, roughly two thirds are singletons; the top ten hold 1.2%. A note on this clone: At the DNA level, this CDR3 is encoded by other sequences in the same sample as well.

Germline lookup yields CDR1 SQVTM and CDR2 ANQGSEA. Trimming removed 4 bases from V and 8 bases from J, with 14 bases in between. The CDR3 extends over 12 amino acids. Sequencing used CD4+ T cells sorted from blood, obtained at week 0. The rearrangement joins TRBV29-1 to TRBJ1-2; D may be TRBD1 (5 bases). This TCR was recovered from a human donor with alopecia areata. The CDR3 here is CSVVGQGYGYTF. The CDR3 DNA is TGCAGCGTTGTTGGGCAGGGCTACGGCTACACCTTC.